The T cell receptor beta chain described here comes from a study of Ad26.COV2.S vaccination and SARS-CoV-2 variants (dated by TCRdb to the early 2020s). Looking at the study overall: Donors in the vaccine arm were drawn from COV1001, a phase I-IIa trial of Ad26.COV2.S in healthy adults that was multicentre, randomized, double-blind and placebo-controlled. Ad26.COV2.S was administered intramuscularly at a dose of 5x10^10 or 1x10^11 viral particles, either as one shot or as two shots given 56 days apart. The specificity and breadth of SARS-CoV-2-reactive T cell receptors after Ad26.COV2.S vaccination were assessed by TCRbeta repertoire sequencing. The TCR-sequenced set comprised around 30 samples: roughly 19 Ad26.COV2.S vaccine recipients, 5 placebo recipients and 8 SARS-CoV-2 convalescent individuals. Trial participants were randomized into five groups of five, in which low-dose or high-dose Ad26.COV2.S was given once or twice, or placebo was given on both occasions. Investigators did not know the trial group allocation while performing experiments and assessing outcomes.

Results and caveats for the whole study, not just this receptor: The authors noted that the TCR breadth and depth analyses may have underestimated total T cell responses. After vaccination, substantial breadth of spike-specific CD8+ and CD4+ T cell responses was reported. Comparable non-spike TCR breadth was observed between vaccine and placebo recipients, consistent with only spike being contained in the vaccine. Ad26.COV2.S recipients had higher spike-specific TCR breadth than placebo recipients (P = 0.0014). Comparing responses between vaccine doses or regimens was not something the study was powered to do.

CDR1 and CDR2 are read off the germline V gene (reference sequence) as DFQATT and SNEGSKA. V loses 3 bases, J loses 5 bases, and the germline ends lie 10 bases apart. The CDR3 contains 13 residues, cysteine and phenylalanine counted. The DNA shown is the 39-base CDR3, in frame from base 1. Note on this clone: Its antigen specificity is not known. No much larger clone is present one base from it, and per-base qualities are unavailable.

Interpreted using the paper, the treatment or condition label stands for: some 20 received Ad26.COV2.S at low or high dose, single or two shots; about 5 received placebo; per-sample allocation not given. Repertoires of vaccine and placebo recipients were sequenced from samples taken on day 63 after the first injection. Between 29 July and 7 August 2020, Cohort 1b enrolled some 25 adults aged 18-55 years at one site in Boston, USA. Ad26.COV2.S was a replication-incompetent adenovirus type 26 vector that expressed a prefusion-stabilized SARS-CoV-2 spike protein derived from the original Wuhan strain. The immunoSEQ Assay was the method used to sequence TCRbeta CDR3 regions. After extraction, genomic DNA underwent amplification by bias-controlled multiplex PCR, followed by high-throughput sequencing. The original pipeline was this. Collapsing and filtering of sequences were performed to quantify the absolute abundance of each unique TCRbeta CDR3 region. T cell fraction was estimated by normalizing TCRbeta template counts to usable DNA, with usable DNA measured through amplification of reference genes found in all nucleated cells. Repertoire TCRs were annotated as SARS-CoV-2-specific when V gene, CDR3 amino acid sequence and J gene were exactly matched to a known reactive TCR set. MIRA supplied the reference SARS-CoV-2 TCR set, which was filtered for enrichment in COVID-19-positive ImmuneCODE repertoires so that public or cross-reactive TCRs were removed. Drawing on the MIRA antigens, annotated TCRs were analysed further at the level of specific ORF or position within ORF. Depth was the summed frequency of annotated unique rearrangements, while breadth was defined as annotated unique rearrangements over total unique productive rearrangements. Two-sided Wilcoxon rank-sum tests were used to compare TCR breadth between groups. Entries here come from immuneACCESS through TCRdb and include only in-frame sequences with V and J called. Some clones fail to appear in such tables; in the studies checked, an unresolved V gene covers under half of the shortfall, and the cause of the remainder is unknown. V, J and clone size were drawn from that table, and D and trimming were deduced from the DNA. The sample table shows 400,000 to 450,000 clones, and over 75% are seen once. Jointly, the top ten make up more than 10% of the sample.

The receptor's source is a person between 18 and 60 years old who received the Ad26.COV2.S COVID-19 vaccine or a placebo. The V gene is TRBV20-1 and the J gene is TRBJ2-2; the D segment cannot be called with confidence. This specimen consisted of peripheral blood, obtained in a trial of Ad26.COV2.S vaccine versus placebo. CDR3 protein: CSASGTLTGELFF. The nucleotide sequence reads as follows: TGCAGTGCTAGTGGTACATTGACCGGGGAGCTGTTTTTT.